The 19 T cell receptor beta chains below were found in one sample sequenced in a study of T-cell memory formation after mild COVID-19. TCRdb redid the calling of the 5' RACE reads with MiXCR, one entry per CDR3 protein. The sample carries 250,000 to 300,000 distinct CDR3 sequences, approximately 8% recorded once. Sequences were obtained from PBMCs or a T cell subset sorted from them (not recorded which). These TCRs come from a man aged 18 to 29 who had mild COVID-19 (a few samples of this study predate the infection). Cell type and time point are not known.

The chain is built from TRBV7-2 and TRBJ2-7; D may match TRBD1 or TRBD2 (6 bases each). This CDR3 has 15 amino acids. From germline, CDR1 is SGHTA and CDR2 FQGNSA. V lost 5 bases to trimming and J lost 1 base, with 15 bases between them. In nucleotides, the CDR3 is TGTGCCAGCAGCCCCTGGGGGGCACCTTCCTACGAGCAGTACTTC. The encoded protein is CASSPWGAPSYEQYF.

In its sample, this clonotype was seen a few times. The rearrangement joins TRBV5-1 to TRBJ2-3, with TRBD1 matching over 10 bases. Germline V gene sequence: CDR1 SGHRS, CDR2 YFSETQ. V was clipped by 5 bases and J by 6 bases; unmatched bases: 12. The CDR3 has 16 residues. Written as DNA, the CDR3 is TGCGCCAGCAGGGTTACCGGGACAGGGGACCTGGATACGCAGTATTTT. Protein product: CASRVTGTGDLDTQYF. Full variable domain (remainder filled in from reference TRBV5-1 and TRBJ2-3): KAGVTQTPRYLIKTRGQQVTLSCSPISGHRSVSWYQQTPGQGLQFLFEYFSETQRNKGNFPGRFSGRQFSNSRSEMNVSTLELGDSALYLCASRVTGTGDLDTQYFGPGTRLTVL.

This clonotype was seen repeatedly, ten times or more. This rearrangement joins TRBV4-2 to TRBJ2-5; 9 bases match TRBD2. CDR3 length equals 15 residues. V lost 1 base to trimming and J lost 4 bases; unmatched junction nucleotides: 4. The V gene's germline CDR1 is LGHNA and CDR2 YNFKEQ. CDR3 protein: CASSQGTSEGETQYF. CDR3 DNA sequence: TGTGCCAGCAGCCAAGGGACTAGCGAGGGAGAGACCCAGTACTTC.

V and J are TRBV7-9 and TRBJ1-2; D not resolved. Trimming took 5 bases from V and 4 from J, leaving 20 bases between them. The CDR3 totals 16 residues. CDR1 and CDR2 from the germline V gene are SEHNR and FQNEAQ (reference sequence). The CDR3 coding sequence is TGTGCCAGCAGCCTAGAGCAGTTCTCCCGGGGCTATGGCTACACCTTC. Amino acids: CASSLEQFSRGYGYTF.

The chain combines TRBV15 with TRBJ2-3, with D perhaps TRBD2 (5 bases). Trimming took off 5 bases at V and 0 bases at J, with 15 bases between the two ends. The CDR3 is made up of 16 amino acids. Looked up from germline, CDR1 is LNHNV and CDR2 is YYDKDF (reference sequence). This chain's CDR3 is CATSARDPTSTDTQYF. CDR3 nucleotide sequence: TGTGCCACCAGCGCCCGGGATCCAACTAGCACAGATACGCAGTATTTT.

The chain carries TRBV5-5 and TRBJ2-1; D is possibly TRBD2 (6 bases). The CDR3 is 15 amino acids. CDR1 is SGHKS, CDR2 YYEKEE, per germline (reference sequence). V was trimmed by 0 bases and J by 6 bases, leaving 13 bases between them. CDR3 residues: CASSLATSWANEQFF. The DNA of the CDR3 is TGTGCCAGCAGCTTGGCTACTAGCTGGGCCAATGAGCAGTTCTTC.

The rearrangement joins TRBV7-8 to TRBJ1-1; D possibly corresponds to TRBD1 (5 bases). With 1 base removed from V and 3 bases from J, the gap between germline ends came to 9 bases. This CDR3 is built from 14 residues. CDR1 and CDR2 (germline): SGHVS, FQNEAQ. The CDR3: CASSLDVGDTEAFF. The CDR3 DNA reads TGTGCCAGCAGCTTAGATGTAGGGGACACTGAAGCTTTCTTT.

This clonotype was seen more than once but under ten times. This chain joins TRBV2 and TRBJ1-2; D remains unclear. This CDR3 contains 14 residues. The germline CDR1 and CDR2 sequences are SNHLY and FYNNEI. V lost 4 bases to trimming and J lost 5 bases, with 14 bases between them. The CDR3 DNA reads TGTGCCAGCAGTGGATCCGAGGTGGGGTATGGCTACACCTTC. The encoded protein is CASSGSEVGYGYTF.

The chain has TRBV12-3 or TRBV12-4 and TRBJ2-5, with D unclear. Trimming removed 4 bases from V and 5 bases from J, with 8 bases in between. There are 12 residues in the CDR3. The CDR3 spells CASSSPMETQYF. The CDR3, as DNA: TGTGCCAGCAGTTCCCCTATGGAGACCCAGTACTTC.

This chain uses TRBV7-2 with TRBJ2-1; tentative D call: TRBD1 (6 bases). Trimming took 5 bases from V and 5 from J, leaving 13 bases between them. Germline V gene lookup returns CDR1 SGHTA and CDR2 FQGNSA. This CDR3 comprises 14 residues. The CDR3, as DNA: TGTGCCAGCAGCGCCGGACAGTTTAACAATGAGCAGTTCTTC. Its translation is CASSAGQFNNEQFF.

This clonotype appeared many times. This chain uses TRBV20-1 with TRBJ2-6; TRBD1 or TRBD2 may be the D gene (5 bases each). The CDR3 has 16 amino acids. The germline V and J ends were trimmed by 1 base and 2 bases, with 12 bases remaining between them. Germline V gene sequence: CDR1 DFQATT, CDR2 SNEGSKA (reference sequence). The CDR3 region has the DNA TGCAGTGCTAGAGTTCAGGGAGCCCCTGGGGCCAACGTCCTGACTTTC. Amino acid sequence: CSARVQGAPGANVLTF.

Only a few counts were recorded for this clonotype. The chain links TRBV29-1 to TRBJ2-5, with D perhaps matching TRBD1 (7 bases). CDR1 and CDR2 from the germline V gene are SQVTM and ANQGSEA. The V end was cut by 7 bases, the J end by 4 bases, with 13 bases between. CDR3 length equals 12 residues. CDR3 nucleotide sequence: TGCAGCGCAGGGGGGCTCGGAGAGACCCAGTACTTC. Translated, it gives CSAGGLGETQYF.

The chain combines TRBV4-3 with TRBJ2-1; D is ambiguous. CDR1 is LGHNA, CDR2 YSLEER, per germline. This CDR3 is 18 amino acids long. V was shortened by 0 bases and J by 0 bases, with 15 bases between the two germline ends. CDR3 DNA: TGCGCCAGCAGCCAAGATGACCCCGGCAGCAGCTCCTACAATGAGCAGTTCTTC. Residues: CASSQDDPGSSSYNEQFF.

This clonotype occurred a few times. The J gene is TRBJ1-1, the V gene TRBV4-3; no reliable D call. The germline V and J ends were trimmed by 0 bases and 4 bases, with 18 bases remaining between them. The CDR3 totals 17 residues. Germline assignment: CDR1 LGHNA and CDR2 YSLEER. CDR3 DNA sequence: TGCGCCAGCAGCCAAGAATGGCAGGAGGCGCGGGGCACTGAAGCTTTCTTT. Encoded protein: CASSQEWQEARGTEAFF.

In this sample, this clonotype turned up a few times. The genes are TRBV29-1 and TRBJ1-1, with D possibly matching TRBD1 (6 bases). Germline assignment: CDR1 SQVTM and CDR2 ANQGSEA. This CDR3 is 16 amino acids long. V was clipped by 1 base and J by 6 bases, with 21 bases between them. The CDR3 protein is CSVEGKRGRFRAEAFF. CDR3 bases: TGCAGCGTTGAAGGCAAGCGGGGGCGTTTTCGTGCTGAAGCTTTCTTT.

In regard to this clonotype: A read error may be the cause here, since a much bigger clone is one base away. The V call is TRBV7-9, the J call TRBJ1-5; no clear D. V was cut by 5 bases and J by 5 bases, with 10 bases left in between. The CDR3 is 13 residues long. CDR1 is SEHNR, CDR2 FQNEAQ, per germline (reference sequence). Here the CDR3 DNA reads TGTGCCAGCAGCCCCGACAATTATCAGCCCCAGCATTTT. Translating gives CASSPDNYQPQHF.

This clonotype was seen a few times. V and J are TRBV4-1 and TRBJ2-7; unclear D gene. Per germline, CDR1 MGHRA and CDR2 YSYEKL. V was trimmed by 4 bases and J by 5 bases, leaving 9 bases between them. This CDR3 region has 12 residues. For the CDR3, the DNA is TGCGCCAGCAGCCCCGGACGGGACGAGCAGTACTTC. Translated, it gives CASSPGRDEQYF.

This clonotype was detected a few times. The rearrangement joins TRBV4-2 to TRBJ2-1, with a possible D match to TRBD2 (6 bases). V was pared by 1 base and J by 3 bases, with 13 bases between. CDR1 and CDR2 from the germline V gene are LGHNA and YNFKEQ. The CDR3 length is 16 residues. CDR3 DNA: TGTGCCAGCAGCCAAGGGGGGACCGGGAGCTACAATGAGCAGTTCTTC. Its protein is CASSQGGTGSYNEQFF.

Only a few counts were recorded for this clonotype. The V and J genes are TRBV4-1 and TRBJ2-1; 9 positions match TRBD2. This CDR3 contains 19 residues. J gave up 7 bases and V 0 bases, and 16 bases lay outside the gene matches. Germline CDR1 MGHRA, CDR2 YSYEKL. CDR3 coding DNA: TGCGCCAGCAGCCAAGAGACCCCGGGTTCGGCGGGGGGGGAGAATGAGCAGTTCTTC. This encodes CASSQETPGSAGGENEQFF.